This T cell receptor (beta chain) came from a study of cytomegalovirus exposure and HLA in healthy donors. Whole-study context: Earlier results showed approximately 110 million unique TCR beta sequences derived from roughly 180 million T cells.

The CDR3 covers 15 residues. V lost 5 bases to trimming and J lost 5 bases, with 15 bases between them. The germline gives CDR1 SEHNR, CDR2 FQNEAQ (reference sequence). PCR was performed using 60 Vbeta and 13 Jbeta primers. Using immunoSEQ multiplex PCR, the repertoire was profiled, and TCRdb retains in-frame clones only, with some absent. The sample consists of approximately 150,000 clones, approximately 71% of them appearing once. This clonotype originated in a male donor in good health and CMV-seronegative. The sequencing sample was made of PBMCs. The chain has TRBV7-9 and TRBJ1-4, with TRBD1 as a possible D gene (5 bases). CDR3 nucleotide sequence: TGTGCCAGCAGCCCAACGGGGGGAATAAATGAAAAACTGTTTTTT. Its protein product is CASSPTGGINEKLFF.